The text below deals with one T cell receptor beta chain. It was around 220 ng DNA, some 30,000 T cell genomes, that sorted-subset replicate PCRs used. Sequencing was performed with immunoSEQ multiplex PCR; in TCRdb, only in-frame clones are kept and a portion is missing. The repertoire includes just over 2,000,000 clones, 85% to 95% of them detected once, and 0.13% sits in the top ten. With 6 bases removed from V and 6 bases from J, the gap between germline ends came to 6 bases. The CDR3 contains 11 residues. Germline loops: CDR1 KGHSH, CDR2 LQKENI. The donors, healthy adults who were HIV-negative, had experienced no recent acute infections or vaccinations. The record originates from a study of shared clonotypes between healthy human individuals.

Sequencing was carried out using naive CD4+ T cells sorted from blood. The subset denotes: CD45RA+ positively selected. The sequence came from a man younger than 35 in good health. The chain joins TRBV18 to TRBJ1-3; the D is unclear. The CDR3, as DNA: TGTGCCAGCTCTTCAGAAAACACCATATATTTT. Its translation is CASSSENTIYF.